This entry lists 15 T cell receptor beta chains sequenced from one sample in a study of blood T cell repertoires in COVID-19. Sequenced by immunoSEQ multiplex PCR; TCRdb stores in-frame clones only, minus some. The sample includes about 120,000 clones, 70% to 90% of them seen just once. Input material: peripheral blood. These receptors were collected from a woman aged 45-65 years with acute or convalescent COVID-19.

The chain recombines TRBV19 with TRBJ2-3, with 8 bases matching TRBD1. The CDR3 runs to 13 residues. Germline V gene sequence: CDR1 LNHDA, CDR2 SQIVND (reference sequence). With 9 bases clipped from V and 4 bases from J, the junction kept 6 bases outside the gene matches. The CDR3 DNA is TGTGCCAGCAGCGGACAGGGTGCAGATACGCAGTATTTT. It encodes CASSGQGADTQYF.

CDR3 nucleotide sequence: TGTGCCAGCAGTGTTATGGACAGGGGCTTCAATTCACCCCTCCACTTT. Protein product: CASSVMDRGFNSPLHF. V gene TRBV6-1 combines with J gene TRBJ1-6, with 9 positions matching TRBD1. The length of the CDR3 is 16 residues. Trimming cost V 4 bases and J 7 bases; bases outside gene matches: 8. Per germline, CDR1 MNHNS and CDR2 SASEGT.

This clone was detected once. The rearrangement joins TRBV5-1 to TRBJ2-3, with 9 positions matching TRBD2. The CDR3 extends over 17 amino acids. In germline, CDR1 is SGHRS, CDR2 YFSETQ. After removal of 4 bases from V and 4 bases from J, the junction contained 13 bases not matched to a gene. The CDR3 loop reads CASSPPSASGAADTQYF. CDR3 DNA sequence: TGCGCCAGCAGCCCCCCCTCGGCTAGCGGGGCCGCAGATACGCAGTATTTT.

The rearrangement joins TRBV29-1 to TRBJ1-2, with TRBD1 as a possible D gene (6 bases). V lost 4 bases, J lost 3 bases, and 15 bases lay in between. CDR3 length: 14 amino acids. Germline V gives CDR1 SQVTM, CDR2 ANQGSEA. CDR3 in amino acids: CSVATADSYYGYTF. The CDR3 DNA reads TGCAGCGTTGCGACCGCGGACAGTTACTATGGCTACACCTTC. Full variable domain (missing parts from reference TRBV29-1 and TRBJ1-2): SAVISQKPSRDICQRGTSLTIQCQVDSQVTMMFWYRQQPGQSLTLIATANQGSEATYESGFVIDKFPISRPNLTFSTLTVSNMSPEDSSIYLCSVATADSYYGYTFGSGTRLTVV.

CDR3 DNA: TGTGCCATCAGGACCGGCGGGACAGGTTCACCCCTCCACTTT. Translation gives CAIRTGGTGSPLHF. The chain carries TRBV10-3 and TRBJ1-6; 8 positions match TRBD1. The CDR3 loop spans 14 amino acids. The germline CDR1 and CDR2 sequences are ENHRY and SYGVKD. V shed 6 bases, J shed 9 bases, and the junction held 7 bases outside the gene matches.

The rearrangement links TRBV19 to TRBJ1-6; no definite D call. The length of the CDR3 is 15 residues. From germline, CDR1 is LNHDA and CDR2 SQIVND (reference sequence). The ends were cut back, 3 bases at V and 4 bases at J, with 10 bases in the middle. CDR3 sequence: CASSIKTSYNSPLHF. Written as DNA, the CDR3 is TGTGCCAGTAGTATCAAGACAAGTTATAATTCACCCCTCCACTTT.

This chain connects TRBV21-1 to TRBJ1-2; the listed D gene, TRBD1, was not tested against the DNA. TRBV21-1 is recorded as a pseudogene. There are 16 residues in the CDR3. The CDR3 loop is CASSNHTGLANYGYTF. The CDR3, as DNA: TGTGCCAGCAGCAACCATACAGGTTTAGCTAACTATGGCTACACCTTC.

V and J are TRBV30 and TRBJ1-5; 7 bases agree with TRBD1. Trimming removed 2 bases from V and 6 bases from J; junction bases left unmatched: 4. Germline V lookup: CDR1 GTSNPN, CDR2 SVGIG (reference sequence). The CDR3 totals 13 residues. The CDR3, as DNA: TGTGCCTGGAGTCGTGACAGGGCTCAGCCCCAGCATTTT. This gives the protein CAWSRDRAQPQHF.

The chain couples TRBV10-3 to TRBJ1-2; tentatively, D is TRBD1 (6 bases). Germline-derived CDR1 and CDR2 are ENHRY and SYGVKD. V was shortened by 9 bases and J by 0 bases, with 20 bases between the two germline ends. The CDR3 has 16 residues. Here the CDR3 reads CAIRKNTDSANYGYTF. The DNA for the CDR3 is TGTGCCATTCGAAAAAACACGGACAGCGCTAACTATGGCTACACCTTC.

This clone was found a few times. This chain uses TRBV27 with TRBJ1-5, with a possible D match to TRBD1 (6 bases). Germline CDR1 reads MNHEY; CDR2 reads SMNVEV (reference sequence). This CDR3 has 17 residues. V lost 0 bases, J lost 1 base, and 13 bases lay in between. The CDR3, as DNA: TGTGCCAGCAGTTTATCAGGGGGTTTCGGGAGCAATCAGCCCCAGCATTTT. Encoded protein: CASSLSGGFGSNQPQHF.

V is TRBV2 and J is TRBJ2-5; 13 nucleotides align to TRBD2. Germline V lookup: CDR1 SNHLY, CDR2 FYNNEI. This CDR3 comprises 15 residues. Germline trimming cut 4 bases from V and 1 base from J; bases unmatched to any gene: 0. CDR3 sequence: CASSGTSGSQETQYF. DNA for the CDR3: TGTGCCAGCAGTGGGACTAGCGGGAGCCAAGAGACCCAGTACTTC.

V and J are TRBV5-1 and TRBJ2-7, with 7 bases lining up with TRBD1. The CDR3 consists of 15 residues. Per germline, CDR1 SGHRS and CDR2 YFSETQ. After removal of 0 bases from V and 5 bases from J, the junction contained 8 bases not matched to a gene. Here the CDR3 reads CASSLATGFSNEQYF. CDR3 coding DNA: TGCGCCAGCAGCTTGGCGACAGGGTTTTCCAACGAGCAGTACTTC.

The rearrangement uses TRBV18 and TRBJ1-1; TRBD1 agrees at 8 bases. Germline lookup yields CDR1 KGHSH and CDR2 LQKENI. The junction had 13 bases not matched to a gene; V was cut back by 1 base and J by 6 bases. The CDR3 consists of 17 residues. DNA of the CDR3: TGTGCCAGCTCACCACAGATTCCAGGGGGCGGTGGCGCTGAAGCTTTCTTT. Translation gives CASSPQIPGGGGAEAFF.

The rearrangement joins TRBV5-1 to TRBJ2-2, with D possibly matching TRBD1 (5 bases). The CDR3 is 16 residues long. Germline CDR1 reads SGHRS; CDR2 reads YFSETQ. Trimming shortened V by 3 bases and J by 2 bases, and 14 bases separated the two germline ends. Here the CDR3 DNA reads TGCGCCAGCAGCTACACCGACAGAACCAACACCGGGGAGCTGTTTTTT. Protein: CASSYTDRTNTGELFF. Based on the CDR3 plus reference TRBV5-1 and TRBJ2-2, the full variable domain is KAGVTQTPRYLIKTRGQQVTLSCSPISGHRSVSWYQQTPGQGLQFLFEYFSETQRNKGNFPGRFSGRQFSNSRSEMNVSTLELGDSALYLCASSYTDRTNTGELFFGEGSRLTVL.

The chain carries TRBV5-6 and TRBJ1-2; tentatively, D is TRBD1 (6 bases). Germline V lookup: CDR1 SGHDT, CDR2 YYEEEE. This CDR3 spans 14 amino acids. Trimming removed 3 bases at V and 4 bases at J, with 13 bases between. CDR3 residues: CASSSKGTTYGYTF. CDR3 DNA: TGTGCCAGCAGCTCGAAGGGGACAACCTATGGCTACACCTTC.